These T cell receptor beta chains were read from a single sample in a study of cytomegalovirus exposure and HLA in healthy donors. Repertoires were generated with immunoSEQ multiplex PCR, while TCRdb's copy carries only in-frame clones and drops some. Altogether some 170,000 clones are present, around four fifths being singletons, with the ten largest covering about 3.8%. Material for sequencing was PBMCs. Receptors originate from a man aged 45-60 years in good health and CMV-seropositive. Both conserved end residues are trimmed from each CDR3. Each record gives: D gene, J gene, V gene, CDR3 protein. A D gene is named only where the DNA matches it firmly.

D gene: TRBD2; J gene: TRBJ2-2; V gene: TRBV6-5; CDR3 protein: AATSGNTGELF
D gene: TRBD1; J gene: TRBJ2-3; V gene: TRBV18; CDR3 protein: ASSPGTGGDTQY
D gene: TRBD2; J gene: TRBJ2-5; V gene: TRBV19; CDR3 protein: ASSKGAGGETQY
D gene: TRBD2; J gene: TRBJ2-5; V gene: TRBV28; CDR3 protein: ASSLVPGRGESETQY
D gene: TRBD1; J gene: TRBJ1-2; V gene: TRBV28; CDR3 protein: ASSLSGTGELKGYT
D gene: TRBD2; J gene: TRBJ2-1; V gene: TRBV13; CDR3 protein: ASSPRTSGSFYEQF
D gene: NA; J gene: TRBJ1-2; V gene: TRBV27; CDR3 protein: ASSLSGLANYGYT
D gene: NA; J gene: TRBJ1-4; V gene: TRBV28; CDR3 protein: ASSLRWNEKLF
D gene: NA; J gene: TRBJ2-5; V gene: TRBV10-2; CDR3 protein: ASSENAAEQETQY
D gene: NA; J gene: TRBJ2-7; V gene: TRBV2; CDR3 protein: ASRITGKPYEQY
D gene: NA; J gene: TRBJ2-7; V gene: TRBV30; CDR3 protein: AWSVARGSSYEQY
D gene: TRBD1; J gene: TRBJ1-2; V gene: TRBV11-2; CDR3 protein: ASSRGTANYGYT
D gene: NA; J gene: TRBJ2-2; V gene: TRBV28; CDR3 protein: ASSLGGTTGELF
D gene: NA; J gene: TRBJ2-3; V gene: TRBV27; CDR3 protein: ASSLEIGDTQY
D gene: NA; J gene: TRBJ2-7; V gene: TRBV19; CDR3 protein: ASSMGQAYEQY
D gene: NA; J gene: TRBJ2-1; V gene: TRBV7-8; CDR3 protein: ASSLETADSWYEQF
D gene: TRBD2; J gene: TRBJ2-7; V gene: TRBV7-6; CDR3 protein: ASSLGTSGNEQY
D gene: TRBD1; J gene: TRBJ1-2; V gene: TRBV28; CDR3 protein: ASSLGQTNYGYT
D gene: TRBD2; J gene: TRBJ2-1; V gene: TRBV5-6; CDR3 protein: ASGSGGSYNEQF
D gene: NA; J gene: TRBJ2-7; V gene: TRBV2; CDR3 protein: ASSEADWNSYEQY
D gene: NA; J gene: TRBJ2-1; V gene: TRBV7-6; CDR3 protein: ASSRTRGSSYNEQF
D gene: TRBD1; J gene: TRBJ1-3; V gene: TRBV5-1; CDR3 protein: ASSGGGSGNTIY
D gene: NA; J gene: TRBJ1-5; V gene: TRBV7-8; CDR3 protein: ASTPIGGYSNQPQH
D gene: TRBD1; J gene: TRBJ2-1; V gene: TRBV7-6; CDR3 protein: ASSNQGTGEDEQF
D gene: TRBD1; J gene: TRBJ2-1; V gene: TRBV7-9; CDR3 protein: ASSPPRVGQSYNEQF
D gene: TRBD1; J gene: NA; V gene: TRBV9; CDR3 protein: ASSVGQGAYEQY
D gene: TRBD2; J gene: TRBJ2-7; V gene: TRBV15; CDR3 protein: ATAIPSGRLRGDEQY
D gene: NA; J gene: TRBJ2-3; V gene: TRBV5-1; CDR3 protein: ASSLAFGSKTDTQY
D gene: TRBD1; J gene: TRBJ2-7; V gene: TRBV6-6; CDR3 protein: ASSDGTAASYEQY
D gene: TRBD1; J gene: TRBJ2-7; V gene: TRBV18; CDR3 protein: ASSTGTGSEQY
D gene: TRBD1; J gene: TRBJ1-4; V gene: TRBV11-2; CDR3 protein: ASSPRQHGQGEKLF
D gene: NA; J gene: TRBJ2-1; V gene: TRBV29-1; CDR3 protein: SVELGF
D gene: NA; J gene: TRBJ2-7; V gene: TRBV12-5; CDR3 protein: ASGVWGDEQY
D gene: NA; J gene: TRBJ2-3; V gene: TRBV7-9; CDR3 protein: ASSLGDAGLSQY
D gene: NA; J gene: TRBJ2-5; V gene: TRBV10-1; CDR3 protein: ASSESIGQRKETQY
D gene: NA; J gene: TRBJ1-4; V gene: TRBV28; CDR3 protein: ASSLQGSNEKLF
D gene: TRBD2; J gene: TRBJ2-3; V gene: TRBV6-6; CDR3 protein: ASSGSFTDTQY
D gene: NA; J gene: TRBJ2-7; V gene: TRBV2; CDR3 protein: ASTAGQEPSEQY
D gene: TRBD1; J gene: TRBJ1-5; V gene: TRBV30; CDR3 protein: AWKTGNLNQPQH
D gene: TRBD1; J gene: TRBJ1-1; V gene: TRBV7-9; CDR3 protein: ASSEGTGADRNTEAF
D gene: NA; J gene: TRBJ2-2; V gene: TRBV6-5; CDR3 protein: ASSTYEGTGELF
D gene: TRBD1; J gene: TRBJ2-7; V gene: TRBV5-5; CDR3 protein: ASSLQGAYEQY
D gene: TRBD1; J gene: TRBJ1-1; V gene: TRBV5-6; CDR3 protein: ASSLGPGTGNTEAF
D gene: NA; J gene: TRBJ1-4; V gene: TRBV28; CDR3 protein: ASRTGLAEKLF
D gene: NA; J gene: TRBJ1-4; V gene: TRBV4-1; CDR3 protein: ASSQYGQIIVATNEKLF
D gene: NA; J gene: TRBJ1-1; V gene: TRBV25-1; CDR3 protein: ASSEGPGNTEAF
D gene: TRBD2; J gene: TRBJ2-3; V gene: TRBV7-9; CDR3 protein: SSSFMVAGSTDTQY
D gene: TRBD1; J gene: TRBJ2-1; V gene: TRBV5-6; CDR3 protein: ASSFEPGQGVFNQF
D gene: TRBD1; J gene: TRBJ2-3; V gene: TRBV9; CDR3 protein: ASSGSVTGAHSTDTQY
D gene: TRBD2; J gene: TRBJ2-7; V gene: TRBV9; CDR3 protein: ASSGTRSSEQY
D gene: NA; J gene: TRBJ2-1; V gene: TRBV18; CDR3 protein: ASSPRGTFLSYNEQF
D gene: NA; J gene: TRBJ2-1; V gene: TRBV6-6; CDR3 protein: ASRERSSYNEQF